Here is one TCR beta chain with its context. Per the original methods: Scientists estimated how many nucleated cells there were by amplifying reference gene primers. Libraries were prepared by immunoSEQ multiplex PCR; TCRdb keeps only in-frame clonotypes and omits some of them. V, J and clone size reflect that table, while D and trimming were determined from the DNA. The sample has fewer than 85,000 clones, over 80% seen once; the top ten hold around 7.9%. This sample was included in a study of blood T cell repertoires in COVID-19. Study summary: Both acute and convalescent COVID-19 samples were obtained from the United States, Italy and Spain. PBMCs, B-cell-depleted T cells, or T cells provided the cDNA or gDNA that made up the material.

Trimming took 0 bases from V and 6 from J, leaving 10 bases between them. There are 14 residues in the CDR3. Per the germline V gene, CDR1 is SGHKS and CDR2 is YYEKEE (reference sequence). Input material: peripheral blood. The V call is TRBV5-5, the J call TRBJ1-5, with a tentative D call TRBD1 (5 bases). The receptor's source is a man over 45 with active COVID-19. CDR3 residues: CASSLEGSGQPQHF. DNA of the CDR3: TGTGCCAGCAGCTTGGAGGGGTCGGGTCAGCCCCAGCATTTT.